The 20 T cell receptor beta chains presented below share a single source sample, sequenced in a study of blood T cell repertoires in COVID-19. The assay was immunoSEQ multiplex PCR, and TCRdb's table has in-frame clones only and misses some. The repertoire includes some 400,000 clones, 70% to 90% of them detected once, and about 9.4% sits in the top ten. The specimen was peripheral blood. These receptors were taken from a woman in her 30s with COVID-19, enrolled during active disease.

Only one count was recorded for this clone. This chain uses TRBV20-1 with TRBJ2-1; perhaps TRBD1 as D (7 bases). The CDR3 consists of 15 residues. Germline-derived CDR1 and CDR2 are DFQATT and SNEGSKA (reference sequence). Trimming pared 3 bases from V and 4 bases from J, leaving 16 bases between. The CDR3 sequence: CSASPPGGSYNEQFF. The CDR3, as DNA: TGCAGTGCTAGTCCGCCAGGGGGGTCATACAATGAGCAGTTCTTC.

The V call is TRBV10-2, the J call TRBJ2-1, with TRBD2 matching over 11 bases. Germline values: CDR1 WSHSY, CDR2 SAAADI. The CDR3 contains 15 residues. Trimming at V came to 10 bases and at J to 8 bases, leaving 13 bases not matched to a gene. The CDR3 sequence: CAISSTSGKHYEQFF. The CDR3 nucleotides read TGCGCCATCTCCTCGACTAGCGGGAAACACTATGAGCAGTTCTTC.

The rearrangement joins TRBV5-6 to TRBJ2-1; 9 bases align to TRBD2. V lost 2 bases to trimming and J lost 0 bases; unmatched junction nucleotides: 9. The germline CDR1 and CDR2 sequences are SGHDT and YYEEEE. This CDR3 spans 18 amino acids. CDR3 DNA sequence: TGTGCCAGCAGCTTAATGGCGGGAGGGTTGAGCTCCTACAATGAGCAGTTCTTC. Its translation: CASSLMAGGLSSYNEQFF.

This clone was seen just once. The chain uses TRBV9 and TRBJ1-2; 8 bases agree with TRBD1. Trimming took 3 bases from V and 0 from J; bases not matched to a gene: 4. This CDR3 has 15 amino acids. In germline, CDR1 is SGDLS, CDR2 YYNGEE. CDR3 nucleotides: TGTGCCAGCAGCGCTGGGACAGGCCCTAACTATGGCTACACCTTC. Its protein is CASSAGTGPNYGYTF. The full variable domain, rest sourced from reference TRBV9 and TRBJ1-2, is DSGVTQTPKHLITATGQRVTLRCSPRSGDLSVYWYQQSLDQGLQFLIQYYNGEERAKGNILERFSAQQFPDLHSELNLSSLELGDSALYFCASSAGTGPNYGYTFGSGTRLTVV.

This clone was recorded a few times. The chain is built from TRBV6-1 and TRBJ1-2, with 7 bases aligning to TRBD1. V shed 2 bases, J shed 4 bases, and the junction held 7 bases outside the gene matches. This CDR3 is 15 amino acids long. In germline, CDR1 is MNHNS, CDR2 SASEGT. This CDR3 reads CASSEQTGIGYGYTF. CDR3 bases: TGTGCCAGCAGTGAACAGACAGGGATCGGCTATGGCTACACCTTC.

The chain couples TRBV5-1 to TRBJ2-7; 12 bases are shared with TRBD2. The CDR3 consists of 15 residues. V lost 3 bases, J lost 4 bases, and 5 bases stayed unmatched. Germline CDR1 and CDR2: SGHRS and YFSETQ. The CDR3 sequence: CASSSGLAGGYEQYF. In nucleotides, the CDR3 is TGCGCCAGCAGCTCCGGTCTAGCGGGAGGGTACGAGCAGTACTTC.

The rearrangement joins TRBV2 to TRBJ2-3; 7 bases align to TRBD2. V shed 8 bases, J shed 0 bases, and the junction held 20 bases outside the gene matches. Germline V CDR1 and CDR2: SNHLY, FYNNEI. This CDR3 comprises 19 residues. The CDR3 coding sequence is TGTGCCAGCGCCAGCCCCAGGACTAGTCGCCGGCCTAGCACAGATACGCAGTATTTT. Protein product: CASASPRTSRRPSTDTQYF.

The V call is TRBV10-3, the J call TRBJ1-1; D unclear. The CDR3 runs to 12 residues. Per germline, CDR1 ENHRY and CDR2 SYGVKD. Trimming left V 4 bases short and J 5 bases short, with 8 bases between. Here the CDR3 reads CAISVEGTEAFF. The CDR3 region has the DNA TGTGCCATCAGTGTGGAGGGAACTGAAGCTTTCTTT.

The chain uses TRBV29-1 and TRBJ2-5; 7 nucleotides align to TRBD1. The CDR3 is 10 residues long. Germline lookup yields CDR1 SQVTM and CDR2 ANQGSEA. CDR3 sequence reads: CTSSQDRQYF. Here the CDR3 DNA reads TGCACCTCCTCCCAGGACAGGCAGTACTTC. Variable domain in full (rest from reference TRBV29-1 and TRBJ2-5): SAVISQKPSRDICQRGTSLTIQCQVDSQVTMMFWYRQQPGQSLTLIATANQGSEATYESGFVIDKFPISRPNLTFSTLTVSNMSPEDSSIYLCTSSQDRQYFGPGTRLLVL.

The gene calls are TRBV5-1 and TRBJ2-7; 11 nucleotides line up with TRBD2. Germline loops: CDR1 SGHRS, CDR2 YFSETQ. The length of the CDR3 is 17 residues. V trimming: 2 bases; J trimming: 2 bases; junction bases outside the gene matches: 9. The CDR3 nucleotides read TGCGCCAGCAGCTTTGGAGGGGGTAGCGGGAGGGCCTACGAGCAGTACTTC. Translating it yields CASSFGGGSGRAYEQYF. Filled out from reference TRBV5-1 and TRBJ2-7, the complete variable domain reads KAGVTQTPRYLIKTRGQQVTLSCSPISGHRSVSWYQQTPGQGLQFLFEYFSETQRNKGNFPGRFSGRQFSNSRSEMNVSTLELGDSALYLCASSFGGGSGRAYEQYFGPGTRLTVT.

V usage is TRBV2 and J usage is TRBJ2-5; D ambiguous. CDR3 length: 12 amino acids. The ends were cut back, 3 bases at V and 11 bases at J, with 13 bases in the middle. CDR1 is SNHLY and CDR2 is FYNNEI in the germline V gene. DNA of the CDR3: TGTGCCAGCAGTGATTCGTATGGGCAACAGTACTTC. This codes for CASSDSYGQQYF.

The chain links TRBV7-3 to TRBJ2-1; 10 nucleotides match TRBD1. The CDR3 loop spans 15 amino acids. CDR1 and CDR2 from the germline V gene are SGHTA and FQGTGA. Losses at the gene ends were 5 bases for V and 7 bases for J; bases not matched to a gene: 8. CDR3 amino acids: CASSLRDRGLNEQFF. CDR3 DNA: TGTGCCAGCAGCCTAAGGGACAGGGGATTGAATGAGCAGTTCTTC.

J is TRBJ2-3 and V is TRBV7-3; no clear D gene. Germline-derived CDR1 and CDR2 are SGHTA and FQGTGA. CDR3 length: 13 amino acids. V was trimmed by 6 bases and J by 2 bases, leaving 9 bases between them. This CDR3 reads CASSPQVTDTQYF. The CDR3, as DNA: TGTGCCAGCAGTCCACAAGTCACAGATACGCAGTATTTT.

The gene calls are TRBV7-8 and TRBJ2-5; the match to TRBD1 covers 7 bases. The CDR3 has 13 amino acids. Germline CDR1 reads SGHVS; CDR2 reads FQNEAQ. V was clipped by 7 bases and J by 5 bases; unmatched bases: 7. The CDR3 reads CASTRYRGETQYF. The CDR3 nucleotides read TGTGCCAGCACCCGATACAGGGGTGAGACCCAGTACTTC.

This rearrangement joins TRBV10-3 to TRBJ2-2; D remains ambiguous. Trimming pared 8 bases from V and 5 bases from J, leaving 9 bases between. Germline values: CDR1 ENHRY, CDR2 SYGVKD. The CDR3 has 12 residues. CDR3 amino acids: CAILDETGELFF. In DNA form, the CDR3 reads TGTGCCATCCTAGACGAGACCGGGGAGCTGTTTTTT.

This clone was recorded once. This chain connects TRBV19 to TRBJ2-2, with D perhaps TRBD1 (5 bases). The CDR3 loop spans 17 amino acids. V shed 2 bases and J shed 0 bases, with 13 bases lying between them. From germline, CDR1 is LNHDA and CDR2 SQIVND (reference sequence). CDR3 region: CASSIRSRGANTGELFF. CDR3 in DNA: TGTGCCAGTAGTATACGAAGTAGGGGTGCGAACACCGGGGAGCTGTTTTTT.

The gene calls are TRBV10-3 and TRBJ2-5; a weak D match, TRBD1 (7 bases). Germline V gene lookup returns CDR1 ENHRY and CDR2 SYGVKD. V lost 3 bases and J lost 5, with 19 bases in between. The CDR3 extends over 16 amino acids. Written as DNA, the CDR3 is TGTGCCATCAGTGAACCTGGGCAGGGGGGAGTGGAGACCCAGTACTTC. It is translated as CAISEPGQGGVETQYF.

This clone has a count of ten or more. This chain uses TRBV7-9 with TRBJ2-7; D is ambiguous. The CDR3 runs 14 residues. Looked up from germline, CDR1 is SEHNR and CDR2 is FQNEAQ (reference sequence). V was clipped by 5 bases and J by 1 base, with 12 bases between them. CDR3 protein: CASSTLADSYEQYF. The CDR3 nucleotides read TGTGCCAGCAGCACCTTGGCAGATTCCTACGAGCAGTACTTC.

This rearrangement joins TRBV19 to TRBJ2-2; a possible D gene is TRBD2 (5 bases). The CDR3 runs 17 residues. Between the trimmed V and J ends, which lost 1 base and 0 bases, there was a span of 12 bases. Per the germline V gene, CDR1 is LNHDA and CDR2 is SQIVND (reference sequence). CDR3 sequence: CASSIGWTYPNTGELFF. Here the CDR3 DNA reads TGTGCCAGTAGTATAGGTTGGACTTACCCGAACACCGGGGAGCTGTTTTTT.

The chain is built from TRBV2 and TRBJ2-5; D ambiguous. Germline V CDR1 and CDR2: SNHLY, FYNNEI. Deletions cut 6 bases from V and 1 base from J, with 9 bases between. CDR3 length: 13 residues. CDR3 in DNA: TGTGCCAGCAGGGTTCAGGCCCAAGAGACCCAGTACTTC. It codes for CASRVQAQETQYF.